These 26 T cell receptor beta chains were all obtained from the same sample, sequenced in a study of graft-versus-host responses after intestinal transplantation (dated by TCRdb to the early 2020s). The method behind the library was the immunoSEQ multiplex PCR assay. The table was pulled from immuneACCESS by TCRdb, which kept in-frame rearrangements only. Such tables lose some clones; where checked, under half of the loss comes from unresolved V genes, and the rest has no known cause. The sample table records about 80,000 clones; roughly 90% of these occur just once. The ten largest clones take up approximately 0.73% of the sample. The material sequenced was PBMCs, taken 98 days after intestinal transplantation. The receptors come from a human patient who received an intestinal transplant, so some T cells may come from the graft donor.

The rearrangement joins TRBV6-1 to TRBJ2-3; D not certain. The CDR3 loop spans 14 amino acids. The germline V gene has CDR1 MNHNS and CDR2 SASEGT. The ends were cut back, 2 bases at V and 0 bases at J, with 6 bases in the middle. CDR3 loop: CASSEILSTDTQYF. The CDR3 DNA follows: TGTGCCAGCAGTGAAATCCTGAGCACAGATACGCAGTATTTT.

The rearrangement uses TRBV11-3 and TRBJ2-3, with 8 nucleotides matching TRBD1. Looked up from germline, CDR1 is SGHNT and CDR2 is YENEEA. There are 16 residues in the CDR3. V shed 8 bases and J 1 base; nucleotides not matched to a gene: 11. The CDR3, as DNA: TGTGCCAGCGGCTCTACCCGGACAGGGCGCACAGATACGCAGTATTTT. This encodes CASGSTRTGRTDTQYF.

This chain joins TRBV28 and TRBJ2-3, with 7 positions matching TRBD2. This CDR3 has 17 residues. Germline V gene lookup returns CDR1 MDHEN and CDR2 SYDVKM. V trimming: 5 bases; J trimming: 0 bases; junction bases outside the gene matches: 11. CDR3 DNA sequence: TGTGCCAGCAGTCAATACAAAACGGGAGGTAGCACAGATACGCAGTATTTT. Translating gives CASSQYKTGGSTDTQYF.

The chain recombines TRBV19 with TRBJ2-7; D may be TRBD1 (5 bases). Germline V CDR1 and CDR2: LNHDA, SQIVND (reference sequence). The CDR3 totals 13 residues. V lost 5 bases and J lost 2, with 10 bases in between. The CDR3 spells CASSARVTYEQYF. In DNA form, the CDR3 reads TGTGCCAGTAGTGCCAGGGTTACCTACGAGCAGTACTTC.

A remark on this clone: The sample has other DNA sequences that encode this CDR3 too. This chain links TRBV5-6 with TRBJ2-1; 7 nucleotides line up with TRBD2. The V segment lost 5 bases and the J segment 2 bases; nucleotides outside the gene matches: 10. Germline V CDR1 and CDR2: SGHDT, YYEEEE. The CDR3 covers 16 residues. The CDR3 bases are TGTGCCAGCAGTTCCATAGCGGGCGCAACCTACAATGAGCAGTTCTTC. The encoded protein is CASSSIAGATYNEQFF.

The V call is TRBV19, the J call TRBJ2-5; weak D call: TRBD2 (6 bases). This CDR3 is built from 14 residues. Trimming cost V 3 bases and J 1 base, with 9 bases left between them. The germline gives CDR1 LNHDA, CDR2 SQIVND (reference sequence). The CDR3 sequence is CASSMWRGQETQYF. For the CDR3, the DNA is TGTGCCAGTAGTATGTGGAGGGGCCAAGAGACCCAGTACTTC.

The chain carries TRBV5-4 and TRBJ2-1; 8 bases are shared with TRBD1. This CDR3 is 14 amino acids long. Germline V gene data show CDR1 as SGHNT and CDR2 as YYREEE (reference sequence). V dropped 2 bases and J dropped 4; count of bases not matched to a gene: 2. The CDR3 nucleotides read TGTGCCAGCAGCTTACGGGACAGGTACAATGAGCAGTTCTTC. Translated: CASSLRDRYNEQFF.

The rearrangement joins TRBV6-1 to TRBJ2-5, with D perhaps matching TRBD2 (7 bases). The J call may be mistaken, given a closer DNA end match to TRBJ2-7. There are 15 residues in the CDR3. Germline V gene sequence: CDR1 MNHNS, CDR2 SASEGT. CDR3 nucleotide sequence: TGTGCCAGCAGTGATTTCGGAGGGGGGGCCTACGAGCAGTACTTC. Its protein product is CASSDFGGGAYEQYF.

V usage is TRBV20-1 and J usage is TRBJ2-3; no reliable D call. With 6 bases removed from V and 3 bases from J, the gap between germline ends came to 4 bases. This CDR3 is 10 amino acids long. Germline CDR1 and CDR2: DFQATT and SNEGSKA (reference sequence). CDR3: CSARTDTQYF. The CDR3 DNA reads as TGCAGTGCAAGAACAGATACGCAGTATTTT.

The chain uses TRBV6-5 and TRBJ2-2; no clear D. The CDR3 covers 12 residues. V gave up 0 bases and J gave up 11 bases, with 7 bases separating them. Germline V gene sequence: CDR1 MNHEY, CDR2 SVGAGI. For the CDR3, the DNA is TGTGCCAGCAGTTACTCCCGCACAGAGCTGTTTTTT. Translation gives CASSYSRTELFF.

This sequence joins TRBV6-5 and TRBJ2-1, with D tentatively TRBD1 (5 bases). The V end was cut by 8 bases, the J end by 4 bases, with 12 bases between. The CDR3 length is 13 residues. Germline loops: CDR1 MNHEY, CDR2 SVGAGI. The chain's CDR3 is CASSPDTYNEQFF. In DNA form, the CDR3 reads TGTGCCAGCTCCCCGGACACATACAATGAGCAGTTCTTC.

The V and J genes are TRBV5-1 and TRBJ2-7, with D unresolved. Germline V gene sequence: CDR1 SGHRS, CDR2 YFSETQ. Trimming left V 4 bases short and J 6 bases short, with 8 bases between. The CDR3 contains 11 residues. CDR3 region: CASSQFGEQYF. The CDR3 region has the DNA TGCGCCAGCAGCCAATTCGGCGAGCAGTACTTC.

V usage is TRBV6-1 and J usage is TRBJ2-1; a possible D gene is TRBD2 (5 bases). The CDR3 sequence is 14 residues long. Trimming took 2 bases from V and 6 from J, leaving 11 bases between them. Germline V gene sequence: CDR1 MNHNS, CDR2 SASEGT. The CDR3 region is CASSERVAGNEQFF. The DNA for the CDR3 is TGTGCCAGCAGTGAACGGGTTGCGGGCAATGAGCAGTTCTTC.

The gene calls are TRBV12-5 and TRBJ2-7; possibly TRBD1 for D (6 bases). Germline V gene lookup returns CDR1 LGHNT and CDR2 FRNRAP. The CDR3 runs to 13 residues. V was pared by 5 bases and J by 1 base, with 9 bases between. CDR3 loop: CASGGGTSYEQYF. The DNA of the CDR3 is TGTGCTAGTGGTGGGGGCACTTCCTACGAGCAGTACTTC.

The rearrangement joins TRBV19 to TRBJ2-1, with 7 bases fitting TRBD2. V was clipped by 5 bases and J by 2 bases; unmatched bases: 3. The CDR3 runs to 14 residues. Germline V lookup: CDR1 LNHDA, CDR2 SQIVND (reference sequence). The CDR3 spells CASSSAGTYNEQFF. In nucleotides, the CDR3 is TGTGCCAGTAGTTCAGCGGGGACCTACAATGAGCAGTTCTTC.

This clone is a singleton in its sample. This chain uses TRBV7-6 with TRBJ1-1; possibly TRBD1 for D (6 bases). The germline V gene encodes CDR1 SGHVS and CDR2 FNYEAQ. Trimming shortened V by 5 bases and J by 1 base, and 11 bases separated the two germline ends. CDR3 size: 14 residues. The CDR3 nucleotides are TGTGCCAGCAGCGATACCAGGGGGAACACTGAAGCTTTCTTT. Translating it yields CASSDTRGNTEAFF. The whole variable domain, remainder taken from reference TRBV7-6 and TRBJ1-1, is GAGVSQSPRYKVTKRGQDVALRCDPISGHVSLYWYRQALGQGPEFLTYFNYEAQQDKSGLPNDRFSAERPEGSISTLTIQRTEQRDSAMYRCASSDTRGNTEAFFGQGTRLTVV.

Notes on this clone: The same CDR3 is also encoded by other DNA sequences in this sample. The chain uses TRBV6-5 and TRBJ2-3, with 8 positions matching TRBD2. The CDR3 has 15 amino acids. Germline loops: CDR1 MNHEY, CDR2 SVGAGI. V lost 5 bases and J lost 0; bases outside the gene matches: 4. This CDR3 is CASSPRGGSTDTQYF. The CDR3 DNA sequence: TGTGCCAGCAGTCCCCGGGGGGGCAGCACAGATACGCAGTATTTT.

This chain links TRBV27 with TRBJ2-5, with no clear D. The CDR3 consists of 13 residues. CDR1 and CDR2 from the germline V gene are MNHEY and SMNVEV (reference sequence). Trimming removed 6 bases from V and 6 bases from J, with 14 bases in between. For the CDR3, the DNA is TGTGCCAGCAGCCCCCTGAACACGAAGACCCAGTACTTC. This gives the protein CASSPLNTKTQYF.

This rearrangement joins TRBV11-3 to TRBJ2-5, with 12 bases matching TRBD1. This CDR3 contains 14 residues. Trimming removed 9 bases from V and 5 bases from J; junction bases left unmatched: 7. Per the germline V gene, CDR1 is SGHNT and CDR2 is YENEEA. This CDR3 reads CASRPGQGAETQYF. The DNA for the CDR3 is TGTGCCAGTCGACCGGGACAGGGGGCTGAGACCCAGTACTTC. Together with reference TRBV11-3 and TRBJ2-5, the CDR3 gives the full variable domain: EAGVVQSPRYKIIEKKQPVAFWCNPISGHNTLYWYLQNLGQGPELLIRYENEEAVDDSQLPKDRFSAERLKGVDSTLKIQPAELGDSAVYLCASRPGQGAETQYFGPGTRLLVL.

This clone came up once. J is TRBJ2-5 and V is TRBV28; no definite D call. Germline assignment: CDR1 MDHEN and CDR2 SYDVKM. The CDR3 extends over 19 amino acids. The V end was cut by 1 base, the J end by 4 bases, with 25 bases between. The CDR3 loop is CASSLLGMDFHPSSETQYF. CDR3 nucleotide sequence: TGTGCCAGCAGTTTATTGGGGATGGATTTTCACCCCAGTTCAGAGACCCAGTACTTC.

V is TRBV2 and J is TRBJ2-4; 9 bases fit TRBD1. V lost 7 bases, J lost 1 base, and 11 bases stayed unmatched. Germline lookup yields CDR1 SNHLY and CDR2 FYNNEI. The CDR3 is 17 amino acids. The chain's CDR3 is CASTEWGTGRAKNIQYF. The CDR3 bases are TGTGCCAGCACCGAATGGGGGACAGGGAGGGCCAAAAACATTCAGTACTTC.

J is TRBJ1-1 and V is TRBV2; no reliable D call. Germline CDR1 is SNHLY and CDR2 is FYNNEI. Deletions cut 3 bases from V and 5 bases from J, with 10 bases between. The length of the CDR3 is 13 residues. CDR3 region: CASSDGEETEAFF. The DNA for the CDR3 is TGTGCCAGCAGTGATGGGGAGGAGACTGAAGCTTTCTTT.

The V gene is TRBV19, the J gene TRBJ2-7; 14 bases are a match to TRBD2. V shed 4 bases and J 6 bases; nucleotides not matched to a gene: 2. The CDR3 runs 14 residues. Germline CDR1 LNHDA, CDR2 SQIVND (reference sequence). CDR3 nucleotides: TGTGCCAGTAGTACAGGGACTAGCGGGAGCGAGCAGTACTTC. Protein sequence: CASSTGTSGSEQYF.

The sample holds a few counts of this clone. The rearrangement links TRBV30 to TRBJ2-3; D is perhaps TRBD2 (6 bases). Germline CDR1 reads GTSNPN; CDR2 reads SVGIG (reference sequence). The germline V and J ends were trimmed by 2 bases and 1 base, with 13 bases remaining between them. This CDR3 has 15 residues. CDR3 sequence (DNA): TGTGCCTGGAGTAAGTCGGCTAGCGGCACAGATACGCAGTATTTT. Protein sequence: CAWSKSASGTDTQYF. Full variable domain (remainder filled in from reference TRBV30 and TRBJ2-3): SQTIHQWPATLVQPVGSPLSLECTVEGTSNPNLYWYRQAAGRGLQLLFYSVGIGQISSEVPQNLSASRPQDRQFILSSKKLLLSDSGFYLCAWSKSASGTDTQYFGPGTRLTVL.

The chain is built from TRBV6-1 and TRBJ2-1, with 10 bases matching TRBD2. The germline gives CDR1 MNHNS, CDR2 SASEGT. V shed 4 bases, J shed 9 bases, and the junction held 9 bases outside the gene matches. CDR3 length: 15 amino acids. The CDR3 DNA follows: TGTGCCAGCAGTGGGATAGCGGGAGGCCTAAGTGAGCAGTTCTTC. This translates into CASSGIAGGLSEQFF.

The gene calls are TRBV5-1 and TRBJ2-3; 10 bases fit TRBD2. The CDR3 loop spans 17 amino acids. Germline lookup yields CDR1 SGHRS and CDR2 YFSETQ. V trimming: 4 bases; J trimming: 2 bases; junction bases outside the gene matches: 10. The CDR3 coding sequence is TGCGCCAGCAGCCTTGGAGCGGGAGGGCCTCTCACAGATACGCAGTATTTT. This translates into CASSLGAGGPLTDTQYF.